This T cell receptor (beta chain) was sequenced in a study of Graves' ophthalmopathy and Graves' hyperthyroidism. Overall study context: At initial diagnosis, peripheral blood was obtained, and this preceded any treatment.

Notes on the study in general: Most expanded clonotypes in thyroid above 0.001 frequency also showed up in blood.

Germline CDR1 and CDR2: SGHTA and FQGTGA. CDR3 size: 15 residues. V was clipped by 5 bases and J by 4 bases, with 17 bases between them. Using RNA transcripts, the TCR beta CDR3 regions were amplified. HTBI primers were used in a first-round RT-PCR, which preceded a second-round multiplex PCR. One entry per CDR3 protein, called by TCRdb with MiXCR from the multiplex PCR reads. This table holds hundreds of thousands of distinct CDR3 sequences, under 25% found once. This clonotype was detected many times. Its specificity is unknown. The sequencing input was peripheral blood. This clonotype was sampled from a woman under 30 with stable Graves' hyperthyroidism. The rearrangement uses TRBV7-3 and TRBJ1-2; D may be TRBD1 (6 bases). The CDR3 nucleotides read TGTGCCAGCAGCCCCATGGGAGGGGGGACCTATGGCTACACCTTC. This codes for CASSPMGGGTYGYTF.